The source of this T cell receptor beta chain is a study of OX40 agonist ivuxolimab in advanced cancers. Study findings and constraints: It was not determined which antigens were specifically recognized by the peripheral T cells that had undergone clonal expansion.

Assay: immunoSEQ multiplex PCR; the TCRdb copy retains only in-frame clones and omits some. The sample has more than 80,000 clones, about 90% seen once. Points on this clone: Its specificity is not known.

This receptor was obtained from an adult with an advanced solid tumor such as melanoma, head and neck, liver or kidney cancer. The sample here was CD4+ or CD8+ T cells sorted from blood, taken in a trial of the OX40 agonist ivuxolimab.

The DNA for the CDR3 is TGTGCCAGCAGCCCAGGAGGGGGCTATGGCTACACCTTC. It is translated as CASSPGGGYGYTF. This rearrangement joins TRBV4-2 to TRBJ1-2; tentatively, D is TRBD1 (6 bases). V was cut by 4 bases and J by 4 bases, with 10 bases left in between. The CDR3 has 13 amino acids. Germline-derived CDR1 and CDR2 are LGHNA and YNFKEQ.